This entry describes one T cell receptor beta chain. Its antigen is still unknown. The data were obtained in a study of cytomegalovirus exposure and HLA in healthy donors. Study findings and constraints: The authors judged a highly shared variant cluster likely a sequencing artifact. A later analysis linked some 17,000 TCR beta sequences to HLA alleles at 0.05 false discovery rate. Previous analysis showed most TCR beta V segments were productive about 87% or about 30% of the time.

The PCR had 60 Vbeta and 13 Jbeta primers. Method: immunoSEQ multiplex PCR; TCRdb's copy keeps in-frame clones and lacks some. Here the sample spans around 83,000 clones, just under 80% being singletons. The sequenced material came from PBMCs. The TCR comes from a male donor in good health and CMV-seropositive.

The CDR3 sequence: CAWRRGSEQYF. CDR3 coding DNA: TGTGCCTGGAGGAGGGGGTCCGAGCAGTACTTC. The chain employs TRBV30 and TRBJ2-7; tentative D call: TRBD1 (6 bases). The CDR3 covers 11 residues. The V end lost 3 bases, the J end lost 6 bases, and 9 bases lay between the germline ends. The germline CDR1 and CDR2 sequences are GTSNPN and SVGIG (reference sequence). The whole variable domain, remainder taken from reference TRBV30 and TRBJ2-7, is SQTIHQWPATLVQPVGSPLSLECTVEGTSNPNLYWYRQAAGRGLQLLFYSVGIGQISSEVPQNLSASRPQDRQFILSSKKLLLSDSGFYLCAWRRGSEQYFGPGTRLTVT.